These T cell receptor beta chains were read from a single sample in a study of blood T cell repertoires in COVID-19. Clones were sequenced by immunoSEQ multiplex PCR, and TCRdb holds only the in-frame ones, with some missing. The profile shows fewer than 200,000 clones, 80% to 90% of them singletons. The sample comprised PBMCs or T cells enriched from blood (not recorded which). The receptors originated from a man aged 45-65 years who had recovered from COVID-19. Both conserved end residues are part of each CDR3. Each record gives: D gene, V gene, J gene, CDR3 length, clone size, CDR3 protein, CDR3 DNA. The D gene is left open where the match is weak. Expanded clones get a size class; other rows say once, few or many, or leave the size out.

TRBD1	TRBV6-5	TRBJ1-1	13	few	CASRNRGGTEAFF	TGTGCCAGCAGGAACAGGGGTGGAACTGAAGCTTTCTTT
TRBD1	TRBV6-2/TRBV6-3	TRBJ2-5	14	once	CASSPRTGLETQYF	TGTGCCAGCAGCCCAAGGACAGGGTTAGAGACCCAGTACTTC
.	TRBV5-1	TRBJ2-7	13	.	CASSLVSSYEQYF	TGCGCCAGCAGCTTGGTCAGCTCCTACGAGCAGTACTTC
TRBD1	TRBV4-3	TRBJ2-2	16	.	CASSQAGQGAPGELFF	TGCGCCAGCAGCCAAGCGGGGCAGGGGGCCCCCGGGGAGCTGTTTTTT
.	TRBV6-5	TRBJ1-6	14	.	CASRLRQVNSPLHF	TGTGCCAGCAGGCTGAGACAGGTGAATTCACCCCTCCACTTT
TRBD2	TRBV27	TRBJ2-7	15	medium-sized	CASSIGSRGEGEQYF	TGTGCCAGCAGCATAGGCTCCCGGGGGGAGGGCGAGCAGTACTTC
TRBD2	TRBV2	TRBJ2-1	14	.	CASSALAGGNEQFF	TGTGCCAGCAGTGCACTAGCGGGGGGGAATGAGCAGTTCTTC
TRBD1	TRBV27	TRBJ1-5	15	.	CASSPRTGSHQPQHF	TGTGCCAGCAGTCCCCGGACAGGGAGCCATCAGCCCCAGCATTTT
.	TRBV5-6	TRBJ2-3	14	.	CASSDFPGSDTQYF	TGTGCCAGCAGCGACTTCCCTGGGTCAGATACGCAGTATTTT
TRBD2	TRBV2	TRBJ2-5	15	.	CASSPAGNPQETQYF	TGTGCCAGCAGTCCAGCGGGGAACCCCCAAGAGACCCAGTACTTC
TRBD1	TRBV6-6	TRBJ1-2	14	once	CASGGTGLGYGYTF	TGTGCCAGCGGGGGGACAGGCCTGGGCTATGGCTACACCTTC
.	TRBV11-2	TRBJ1-1	13	.	CASSLALDSFVFF	TGTGCCAGCAGCTTAGCATTGGACAGTTTCGTGTTCTTT
TRBD1	TRBV5-6	TRBJ2-5	16	.	CASSLGQNQGAETQYF	TGTGCCAGCAGCTTGGGGCAGAATCAGGGGGCTGAGACCCAGTACTTC
.	TRBV30	TRBJ1-2	13	.	CAWTPDRNYGYTF	TGTGCCTGGACCCCCGACAGGAACTATGGCTACACCTTC
.	TRBV18	TRBJ1-5	13	.	CASSPPGNQPQHF	TGTGCCAGCTCACCACCCGGCAATCAGCCCCAGCATTTT
TRBD1	TRBV24-1	TRBJ2-2	18	.	CATSDFPAGQGLTGELFF	TGTGCCACCAGTGATTTCCCAGCCGGACAGGGTTTAACCGGGGAGCTGTTTTTT
TRBD1	TRBV5-1	TRBJ2-1	15	.	CASSLGQGPYNEQFF	TGCGCCAGCAGCTTGGGACAGGGGCCATACAATGAGCAGTTCTTC
.	TRBV19	TRBJ2-6	19	few	CASSLIPGTHHTGANVLTF	TGTGCCAGTAGTCTCATCCCCGGGACTCACCACACTGGGGCCAACGTCCTGACTTTC
.	TRBV2	TRBJ1-6	14	.	CASSPGTYNSPLHF	TGTGCCAGCAGTCCCGGGACATATAATTCACCCCTCCACTTT
.	TRBV2	TRBJ1-1	15	.	CASSEVRQQNTEAFF	TGTGCCAGCAGTGAAGTAAGACAGCAGAACACTGAAGCTTTCTTT
TRBD1	TRBV25-1	TRBJ2-5	17	.	CASSESFGQGARETQYF	TGTGCCAGCAGTGAATCATTTGGACAGGGGGCAAGGGAGACCCAGTACTTC
.	TRBV3-1/TRBV3-2	TRBJ1-1	12	few	CASSKSGVEAFF	TGTGCCAGCAGCAAATCAGGGGTTGAAGCTTTCTTT
.	TRBV3-1/TRBV3-2	TRBJ1-6	15	.	CASSHSTGRGGPLHF	TGTGCCAGCAGCCATTCAACCGGACGGGGGGGACCCCTCCACTTT
.	TRBV5-1	TRBJ1-4	15	.	CASSPGGANGEKLFF	TGCGCCAGCAGCCCCGGGGGGGCAAATGGTGAAAAACTGTTTTTT
TRBD1	TRBV7-2	TRBJ1-5	15	.	CASSSQGALRQPQHF	TGTGCCAGCAGCTCTCAGGGGGCGTTAAGGCAGCCCCAGCATTTT
TRBD1	TRBV7-2	TRBJ1-3	14	.	CASSATGGKDTIYF	TGTGCCAGCAGCGCGACAGGGGGCAAGGACACCATATATTTT
.	TRBV7-9	TRBJ2-2	16	.	CASSPWPGDMTGELFF	TGTGCCAGCAGCCCTTGGCCCGGGGATATGACCGGGGAGCTGTTTTTT
.	TRBV12-3/TRBV12-4	TRBJ1-1	13	.	CASSFSGSTEAFF	TGTGCCAGCAGTTTTAGTGGGAGCACTGAAGCTTTCTTT
.	TRBV6-6	TRBJ1-5	14	.	CASSYEHKNQPQHF	TGTGCCAGCAGTTACGAACACAAGAATCAGCCCCAGCATTTT
.	TRBV5-1	TRBJ2-1	14	.	CASSTPSLGNEQFF	TGCGCCAGCAGCACCCCCTCACTAGGGAATGAGCAGTTCTTC
.	TRBV4-1	TRBJ1-4	15	.	CASSSRQDKGEKLFF	TGCGCCAGCAGCTCCCGACAGGACAAGGGGGAAAAACTGTTTTTT
.	TRBV11-3	TRBJ2-3	16	.	CASSLGGNYGTDTQYF	TGTGCCAGCAGCTTAGGAGGGAATTATGGCACAGATACGCAGTATTTT
.	TRBV11-2	TRBJ2-1	16	.	CASSFDRGSSYNEQFF	TGTGCCAGCAGCTTTGATCGGGGGAGCTCCTACAATGAGCAGTTCTTC
.	TRBV27	TRBJ1-5	15	.	CASSGAQGSNQPQHF	TGTGCCAGCAGTGGGGCTCAGGGAAGCAATCAGCCCCAGCATTTT
.	TRBV5-1	TRBJ2-3	16	.	CASSAGGQFSTDTQYF	TGCGCCAGCAGCGCTGGGGGCCAGTTTAGCACAGATACGCAGTATTTT
TRBD1	TRBV7-9	TRBJ2-1	15	.	CASSFGTGVVNEQFF	TGTGCCAGCAGCTTTGGGACAGGGGTCGTCAATGAGCAGTTCTTC
.	TRBV6-4	TRBJ2-3	14	.	CASSLKGGTDTQYF	TGTGCCAGCAGTTTGAAGGGGGGCACAGATACGCAGTATTTT
TRBD1	TRBV12-3/TRBV12-4	TRBJ1-2	13	.	CASNDREDYGYTF	TGTGCCAGCAACGACAGGGAGGACTATGGCTACACCTTC